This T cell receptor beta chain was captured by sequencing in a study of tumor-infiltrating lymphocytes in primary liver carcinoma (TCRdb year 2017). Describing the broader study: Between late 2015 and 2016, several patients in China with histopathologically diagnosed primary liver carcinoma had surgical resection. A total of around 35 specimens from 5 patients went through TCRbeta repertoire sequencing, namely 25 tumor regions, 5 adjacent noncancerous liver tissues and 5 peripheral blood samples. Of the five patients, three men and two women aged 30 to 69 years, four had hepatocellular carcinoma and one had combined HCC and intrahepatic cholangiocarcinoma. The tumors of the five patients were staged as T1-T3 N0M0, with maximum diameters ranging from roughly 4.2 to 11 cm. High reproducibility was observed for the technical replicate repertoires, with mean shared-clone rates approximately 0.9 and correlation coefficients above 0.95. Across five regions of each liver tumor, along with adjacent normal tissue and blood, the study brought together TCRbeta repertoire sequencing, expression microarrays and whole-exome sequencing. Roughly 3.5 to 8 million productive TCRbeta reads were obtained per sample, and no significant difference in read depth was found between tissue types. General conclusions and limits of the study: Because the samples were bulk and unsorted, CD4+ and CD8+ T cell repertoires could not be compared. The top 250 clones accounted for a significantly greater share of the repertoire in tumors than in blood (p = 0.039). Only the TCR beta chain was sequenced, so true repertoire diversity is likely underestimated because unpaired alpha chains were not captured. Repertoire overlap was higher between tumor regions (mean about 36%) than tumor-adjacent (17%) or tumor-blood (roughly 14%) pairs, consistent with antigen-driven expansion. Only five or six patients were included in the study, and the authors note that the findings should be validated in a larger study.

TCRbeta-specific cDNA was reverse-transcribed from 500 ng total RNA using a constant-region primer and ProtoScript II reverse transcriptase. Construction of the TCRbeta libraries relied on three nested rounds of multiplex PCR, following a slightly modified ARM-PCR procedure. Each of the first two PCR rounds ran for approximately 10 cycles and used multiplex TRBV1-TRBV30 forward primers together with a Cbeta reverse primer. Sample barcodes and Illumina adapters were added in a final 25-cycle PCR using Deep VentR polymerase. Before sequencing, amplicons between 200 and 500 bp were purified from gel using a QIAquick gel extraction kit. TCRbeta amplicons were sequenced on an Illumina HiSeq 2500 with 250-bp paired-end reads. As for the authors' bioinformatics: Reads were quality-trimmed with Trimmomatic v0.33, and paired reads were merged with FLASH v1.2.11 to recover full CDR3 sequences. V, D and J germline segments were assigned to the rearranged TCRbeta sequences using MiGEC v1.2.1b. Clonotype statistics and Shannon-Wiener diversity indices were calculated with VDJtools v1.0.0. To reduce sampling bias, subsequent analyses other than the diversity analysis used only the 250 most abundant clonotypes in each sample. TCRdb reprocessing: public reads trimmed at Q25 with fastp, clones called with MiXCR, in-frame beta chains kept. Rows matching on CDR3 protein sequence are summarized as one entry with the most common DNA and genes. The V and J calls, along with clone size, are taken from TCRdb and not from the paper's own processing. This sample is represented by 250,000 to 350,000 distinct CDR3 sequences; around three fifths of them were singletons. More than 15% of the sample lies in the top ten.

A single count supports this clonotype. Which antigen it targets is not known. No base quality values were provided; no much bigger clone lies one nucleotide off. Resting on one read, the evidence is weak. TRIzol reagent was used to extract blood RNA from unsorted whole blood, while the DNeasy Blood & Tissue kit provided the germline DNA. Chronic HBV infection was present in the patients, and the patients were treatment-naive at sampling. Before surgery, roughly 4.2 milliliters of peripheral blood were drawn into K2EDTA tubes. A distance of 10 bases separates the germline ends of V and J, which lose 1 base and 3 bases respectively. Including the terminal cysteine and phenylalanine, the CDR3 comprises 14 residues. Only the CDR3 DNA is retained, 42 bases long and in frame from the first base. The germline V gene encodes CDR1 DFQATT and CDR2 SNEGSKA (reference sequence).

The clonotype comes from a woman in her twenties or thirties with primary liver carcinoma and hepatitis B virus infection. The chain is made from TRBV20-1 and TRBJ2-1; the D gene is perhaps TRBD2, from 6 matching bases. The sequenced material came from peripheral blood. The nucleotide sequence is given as TGCAGTGCTAGAGGCGGCGGGATCTACAATGAGCAGTTCTTC. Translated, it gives CSARGGGIYNEQFF.